This TCR beta chain was sequenced during a study of T cell responses to AZD1222 COVID-19 vaccine. Assay: immunoSEQ multiplex PCR; the TCRdb copy retains only in-frame clones and omits some. The data contain 150,000 to 200,000 clones, more than 85% of them singletons. The CDR3 sequence is 15 residues long. The J segment lost 0 bases and the V segment lost 1 base, leaving 2 bases of the junction unmatched. The germline gives CDR1 SGHDT, CDR2 YYEEEE. Whole-study findings and limits: Vaccination with two AZD1222 doses was followed by a rise in Spike-specific TCR breadth and depth. Baseline antibody screening turned up just a handful of seropositive AZD1222 recipients. The donor group comprised mostly white British people and more females; the analysis possibly underestimated clonal diversity.

This clone was observed a single time. The antigen is undetermined. The source of this sequence is an adult in good health. This rearrangement joins TRBV5-6 to TRBJ2-7, with 9 bases identical to TRBD2. The starting material was peripheral blood, obtained on day 0 of AZD1222 vaccination. CDR3 residues: CASSLRAGGSYEQYF. The CDR3 nucleotides read TGTGCCAGCAGCTTGAGAGCGGGAGGCTCCTACGAGCAGTACTTC. The whole variable domain, remainder taken from reference TRBV5-6 and TRBJ2-7, is DAGVTQSPTHLIKTRGQQVTLRCSPKSGHDTVSWYQQALGQGPQFIFQYYEEEERQRGNFPDRFSGHQFPNYSSELNVNALLLGDSALYLCASSLRAGGSYEQYFGPGTRLTVT.